These T cell receptor beta chains were read from a single sample in a study of cytomegalovirus exposure and HLA in healthy donors. TCRdb's table, derived via immunoSEQ multiplex PCR, lists solely in-frame clones and lacks some. The data show hundreds of thousands of clones, 86% seen once. Specimen: PBMCs. All receptors come from a woman in her late teens or twenties in good health and CMV-seronegative. The CDR3 runs from the conserved cysteine through the conserved F or W. A D gene is named only where the DNA matches it firmly. The listing skips clone size in some rows; elsewhere it reads once, few, many or a size class.

size	D	V	J	CDR3	DNA
.	.	TRBV5-1	TRBJ2-7	CASSLRRDEQYF	TGCGCCAGCAGCTTAAGGCGGGACGAGCAGTACTTC
few	.	TRBV11-1	TRBJ2-6	CASSLGGLSPWANVLTF	TGTGCCAGCAGCCTCGGGGGGCTATCCCCTTGGGCCAACGTCCTGACTTTC
.	.	TRBV7-8	TRBJ1-1	CASRPGISAEAFF	TGTGCCAGCAGACCAGGGATTTCTGCTGAAGCTTTCTTT
.	TRBD1	TRBV4-1	TRBJ1-5	CASSRGQGSGSNQPQHF	TGCGCCAGCAGCCGCGGACAGGGATCTGGTAGCAATCAGCCCCAGCATTTT
.	.	TRBV28	TRBJ1-4	CASSSGLTLNEKLFF	TGTGCCAGCAGTTCGGGACTCACCCTTAATGAAAAACTGTTTTTT
.	TRBD2	TRBV6-1	TRBJ2-7	CASSEGLAGYEQYF	TGTGCCAGCAGTGAAGGGCTAGCGGGCTACGAGCAGTACTTC
.	.	TRBV5-1	TRBJ2-5	CASSGRTKETQYF	TGCGCCAGCAGTGGCAGAACTAAAGAGACCCAGTACTTC
.	.	TRBV7-9	TRBJ2-7	CASSLGAYEQYF	TGTGCCAGCAGCTTAGGGGCTTACGAGCAGTACTTC
.	TRBD2	TRBV5-6	TRBJ2-3	CASSLPAGGSSDTQYF	TGTGCCAGCAGCCTGCCGGCGGGGGGTTCTTCAGATACGCAGTATTTT
.	TRBD1	TRBV25-1	TRBJ1-2	CASSDLSWGQGNGYTF	TGTGCCAGCAGTGATTTATCTTGGGGACAGGGAAATGGCTACACCTTC
.	TRBD2	TRBV7-8	TRBJ2-5	CASSRDQSTSGQETQYF	TGTGCCAGCAGCCGAGATCAATCGACTAGCGGACAAGAGACCCAGTACTTC
.	TRBD1	TRBV6-5	TRBJ2-7	CASSRDRGLVYEQYF	TGTGCCAGCAGTCGAGACAGGGGGCTAGTCTACGAGCAGTACTTC
.	TRBD2	TRBV19	TRBJ2-7	CASSPRGSGMSYEQYF	TGTGCCAGTAGTCCCCGTGGTAGCGGGATGTCCTACGAGCAGTACTTC
.	.	TRBV7-9	TRBJ1-5	CASSNSVVGGSRSNQPQHF	TGTGCCAGCAGCAATAGCGTTGTGGGGGGGAGTAGGAGCAATCAGCCCCAGCATTTT
.	.	TRBV7-7	TRBJ1-3	CASSLALGDTDSGNTIYF	TGTGCCAGCAGCTTAGCCCTCGGGGACACGGACTCTGGAAACACCATATATTTT
.	TRBD1	TRBV6-1	TRBJ1-2	CASSPGQGAVWGYTF	TGTGCCAGCAGCCCGGGACAGGGGGCAGTTTGGGGCTACACCTTC
.	.	TRBV5-4	TRBJ1-2	CASSLAWGENNYGYTF	TGTGCCAGCAGCTTGGCTTGGGGGGAAAATAACTATGGCTACACCTTC
.	.	TRBV6-1	TRBJ2-1	CASSPRGALYNEQFF	TGTGCCAGCAGTCCACGGGGGGCCCTCTACAATGAGCAGTTCTTC
.	TRBD1	TRBV5-5	TRBJ2-7	CASSLGGFDRGNHEQYF	TGTGCCAGCAGCTTGGGGGGGTTCGACAGGGGCAACCACGAGCAGTACTTC
.	TRBD2	TRBV28	TRBJ2-5	CASSSLASGDQETQYF	TGTGCCAGCAGTTCCCTGGCTAGCGGAGACCAAGAGACCCAGTACTTC
.	TRBD1	TRBV29-1	TRBJ2-1	CSVTGQSAPLGNNEQFF	TGCAGCGTTACGGGACAGTCTGCCCCTCTAGGCAACAATGAGCAGTTCTTC
.	.	TRBV6-6	TRBJ2-5	CARILRVETQYF	TGTGCCAGAATCCTCAGGGTGGAGACCCAGTACTTC
.	TRBD2	TRBV7-2	TRBJ2-1	CASSLGTSVGYNEQFF	TGTGCCAGCAGCTTAGGCACTAGCGTTGGATACAATGAGCAGTTCTTC
.	TRBD1	TRBV28	TRBJ1-1	CASSSPRTGNTEAFF	TGTGCCAGCAGCTCACCCCGGACAGGGAACACTGAAGCTTTCTTT
.	.	TRBV19	TRBJ2-7	CASSYQGSSYEQYF	TGTGCCAGTAGTTATCAGGGGTCATCCTACGAGCAGTACTTC
once	.	TRBV6-4	TRBJ2-1	CASSAQGSSSEQFF	TGTGCCAGCAGTGCCCAGGGTTCGTCCAGCGAGCAGTTCTTC
.	TRBD1	TRBV25-1	TRBJ2-7	CASSVGQGSYEQYF	TGTGCCAGCAGTGTAGGACAGGGGTCCTACGAGCAGTACTTC
.	TRBD2	TRBV2	TRBJ2-1	CASSSRLAGVVNEQFF	TGTGCCAGCAGTTCTCGTCTAGCGGGAGTGGTAAATGAGCAGTTCTTC
.	TRBD2	TRBV5-1	TRBJ2-1	CASSFRRGGRYEQFF	TGCGCCAGCAGCTTTCGGCGGGGGGGTCGTTATGAGCAGTTCTTC
.	.	TRBV13	TRBJ2-7	CASSLGGLGYEQYF	TGTGCCAGCAGCTTAGGGGGACTGGGCTACGAGCAGTACTTC
.	.	TRBV6-5	TRBJ2-2	CASSYFPHTGELFF	TGTGCCAGCAGTTACTTTCCTCACACCGGGGAGCTGTTTTTT
.	.	TRBV19	TRBJ1-6	CASSIAGGNSPLHF	TGTGCCAGTAGTATAGCCGGGGGTAATTCACCCCTCCACTTT
.	TRBD2	TRBV7-4	TRBJ2-7	CASSHASGVYEQYF	TGTGCCAGCAGCCATGCTAGCGGGGTCTACGAGCAGTACTTC
once	.	TRBV10-3	TRBJ2-2	CAIRTLSANTGELFF	TGTGCCATCAGAACCCTCAGCGCGAACACCGGGGAGCTGTTTTTT
.	.	TRBV6-5	TRBJ2-6	CASSYSSSGANVLTF	TGTGCCAGCAGTTACAGTAGCTCTGGGGCCAACGTCCTGACTTTC
.	TRBD2	TRBV2	TRBJ2-2	CASSEARGLAGVNTGELFF	TGTGCCAGCAGTGAAGCGCGGGGACTAGCGGGGGTCAACACCGGGGAGCTGTTTTTT
.	TRBD1	TRBV30	TRBJ1-5	CAWSRQGRENQPQHF	TGTGCCTGGAGCCGACAGGGGCGAGAGAATCAGCCCCAGCATTTT
.	TRBD1	TRBV6-1	TRBJ1-6	CAGWTGPDNSPLHF	TGTGCCGGATGGACAGGGCCGGATAATTCACCCCTCCACTTT
few	.	TRBV30	TRBJ1-2	CAWDAGYYGYTF	TGTGCCTGGGATGCAGGGTATTATGGCTACACCTTC
.	TRBD1	TRBV19	TRBJ2-5	CAGCGTGPYQETQYF	TGTGCCGGTTGCGGGACAGGGCCTTACCAAGAGACCCAGTACTTC
.	.	TRBV28	TRBJ2-3	CASWDFYTDTQYF	TGTGCCAGTTGGGACTTCTACACAGATACGCAGTATTTT
.	.	TRBV10-2	TRBJ2-2	CASSEIWQGNTGELFF	TGCGCCAGCAGTGAGATCTGGCAGGGTAACACCGGGGAGCTGTTTTTT
.	.	TRBV7-9	TRBJ2-5	CASSLDSTGFQYF	TGTGCCAGCAGCTTAGACTCGACTGGTTTCCAGTACTTC
few	.	TRBV2	TRBJ1-5	CASSERLYSNQPQHF	TGTGCCAGCAGTGAAAGACTTTATAGCAATCAGCCCCAGCATTTT
.	TRBD2	TRBV11-3	TRBJ2-1	CASSGPGLRNNEQFF	TGTGCCAGCAGCGGACCGGGACTAAGGAACAATGAGCAGTTCTTC
once	.	TRBV18	TRBJ2-3	CASSQRGGPPADTQYF	TGTGCCAGCTCACAGAGGGGGGGACCCCCCGCAGATACGCAGTATTTT
.	.	TRBV2	TRBJ2-1	CAGAPSSSYNEQFF	TGTGCCGGGGCTCCCTCGAGCTCCTACAATGAGCAGTTCTTC
.	TRBD1	TRBV27	TRBJ2-1	CASSRTGQSYNEQFF	TGTGCCAGCAGTCGAACGGGACAGAGTTACAATGAGCAGTTCTTC
.	.	TRBV28	TRBJ1-4	CASRHTVLHEKLFF	TGTGCCAGCAGGCATACAGTGCTTCATGAAAAACTGTTTTTT
.	.	TRBV28	TRBJ1-3	CASSWNTGLSGNTIYF	TGTGCCAGCAGTTGGAATACAGGGCTCTCTGGAAACACCATATATTTT
.	TRBD1	TRBV2	TRBJ1-3	CATRTGSGNTIYF	TGTGCCACCAGGACAGGGTCCGGAAACACCATATATTTT
once	.	TRBV4-2	TRBJ1-1	CASSTRQENTEAFF	TGTGCCAGCAGCACTAGACAGGAGAACACTGAAGCTTTCTTT
few	.	TRBV5-5	TRBJ1-2	CASSLGTATHYGYTF	TGTGCCAGCAGCTTGGGGACTGCTACCCACTATGGCTACACCTTC
.	TRBD1	TRBV28	TRBJ2-2	CASSLTLTGGSAGELFF	TGTGCCAGCAGTCTAACCTTGACAGGGGGTTCCGCCGGGGAGCTGTTTTTT
.	TRBD2	TRBV29-1	TRBJ2-3	CSVIIRLGGRTDTQYF	TGCAGCGTCATAATCCGGCTGGGAGGGCGCACAGATACGCAGTATTTT
.	.	TRBV30	TRBJ1-1	CASSEGWGTEAFF	TGTGCCTCATCGGAGGGATGGGGCACTGAAGCTTTCTTT
few	TRBD1	TRBV30	TRBJ1-1	CAWSVQGQGEAFF	TGTGCCTGGAGTGTACAGGGGCAAGGTGAAGCTTTCTTT
.	TRBD1	TRBV7-9	TRBJ1-6	CASSPPRGTGGSYNSPLHF	TGTGCCAGCAGCCCCCCCAGGGGGACAGGGGGCTCCTATAATTCACCCCTCCACTTT
.	.	TRBV29-1	TRBJ2-7	CSVKQGRSYEQYF	TGCAGCGTGAAACAGGGTCGCTCCTACGAGCAGTACTTC